This T cell receptor beta chain was recovered during a study of cytomegalovirus exposure and HLA in healthy donors. General observations from the study: Segments of the TCR beta V type were, in most cases, productive about 87% or about 30% of the time in an earlier analysis. Sequencing likely caused a cluster of highly shared sequence variants.

This PCR relied on a set of 60 Vbeta primers and 13 Jbeta primers. Assay used: immunoSEQ multiplex PCR; TCRdb lists only in-frame clones, some missing. Among approximately 95,000 clones, about 78% were seen once, and the ten largest hold 4.1%. As regards this clone: Its antigen is unknown.

Sample: PBMCs. This clonotype was obtained from a woman aged 40 to 50 in good health and CMV-seropositive.

CDR3 in DNA: TGCGCCAGCAGCCAACAGGGAAGTTCAAATTCACCCCTCCACTTT. Residues: CASSQQGSSNSPLHF. The chain recombines TRBV4-1 with TRBJ1-6, with a possible D match to TRBD1 (5 bases). CDR1 is MGHRA and CDR2 is YSYEKL in the germline V gene. V was cut by 2 bases and J by 7 bases, with 12 bases left in between. The CDR3 consists of 15 residues.